This T cell receptor beta chain was found in a study of blood T cell repertoires in COVID-19 (dated by TCRdb to 2020 to 2022). About the investigation overall: Collaborator samples came from the United States, Italy and Spain and covered acute and convalescent phases of COVID-19. The prospective study material was composed of cDNA or gDNA derived from T cells, B-cell-depleted T cells, or PBMCs. The repertoires were released in a freely available public database intended as a resource for research on the immune response to SARS-CoV-2. The dataset comprised deeply sampled blood TCRbeta repertoires from subjects exposed to, actively infected with, or recovered from COVID-19. Nearly every sample came with metadata listing a de-identified subject ID, COVID-19 status, age in years and sex. HLA class I and class II types, where available, came from metadata supplied by the sample provider rather than from assay-based typing. Samples were obtained from the ongoing ImmuneRACE study (first 160 participants) and from some 1,200 subjects provided by 6 global collaborators.

The germline V gene gives CDR1 as SGHRS and CDR2 as YFSETQ. V is shortened by 3 bases, J by 12 bases, and the region joining them spans 16 bases. Spanning cysteine to phenylalanine, the CDR3 consists of 14 amino acids. The sequence is cut down to CDR3 DNA, 42 bases in frame from base 1. Collaborating institutions collected whole blood in K2EDTA tubes following their own protocols. Collaborator samples were shipped for TCRbeta analysis as frozen whole blood, isolated PBMCs, or DNA extracted from either sample type. Paper-wide results and their limitations: How much clinical and demographic metadata was included differed by source and by participant, and the metadata was provided uncurated.

The immunoSEQ Assay, a bias-controlled multiplex PCR, was used to amplify TCRbeta CDR3 regions from genomic DNA. Processing in the source paper ran as follows. Within the assay, amplification of reference gene primers was used to estimate how many nucleated cells each sample contained. Sequence reads were collapsed and filtered to measure the absolute abundance of every unique TCRbeta CDR3 rearrangement. Productive Simpson clonality was computed per sample as the square root of Simpson's diversity index over productive rearrangements. In its TCRdb copy, this immuneACCESS table keeps in-frame sequences only and misses some clones. Where compared with another copy, unresolved V genes explain less than half of these, and the others have no known cause. V and J calls plus clone size are reproduced from that table; the DNA served to infer D and trimming. This sample comprises about 230,000 clones, 80% to 85% of them detected only once. The ten largest clones add up to 27% of the sample.

To note about this clone: What this receptor recognizes is not known. Base qualities are not recorded, but no much larger clone differs from it by a single base.

Material: peripheral blood. The clonotype was recovered from a man aged 40-49 years with acute or convalescent COVID-19. The sequence is built from TRBV5-1 and TRBJ1-6; the D gene is perhaps TRBD1, from 6 matching bases. The bases read TGCGCCAGCAGCTCCGAGGCAGGGGATCTACCCCTCCACTTT. It codes for CASSSEAGDLPLHF.